The 20 T cell receptor beta chains reported below all come from one sample, sequenced in a study of T cell changes during pregnancy in multiple sclerosis (dated by TCRdb to the late 2010s). Library preparation employed the immunoSEQ multiplex PCR assay. Entries here come from immuneACCESS through TCRdb and include only in-frame sequences with V and J called. Some clones fail to appear in such tables; in the studies checked, an unresolved V gene covers under half of the shortfall, and the cause of the remainder is unknown. The sample table contains about 59,000 clones; only one count was recorded for roughly 90% of them. Less than 3% of the sample is held by the ten biggest clonotypes. The specimen comprised peripheral blood, sampled in the third trimester of pregnancy. These receptors were taken from a female donor in good health, enrolled as a control in a pregnancy study.

V gene TRBV4-1 combines with J gene TRBJ1-1; D perhaps matches TRBD1 (5 bases). Germline CDR1 and CDR2: MGHRA and YSYEKL. The length of the CDR3 is 15 residues. With 7 bases removed from V and 1 base from J, the gap between germline ends came to 16 bases. CDR3 in DNA: TGCGCCAGCAAGGAGAGTGGTACAGGGAACACTGAAGCTTTCTTT. Translation gives CASKESGTGNTEAFF.

The gene calls are TRBV4-3 and TRBJ2-1; TRBD1 matches at 9 bases. The CDR3 has 16 residues. J lost 10 bases, V lost 5 bases, and 15 bases had no gene match. Germline V gives CDR1 LGHNA, CDR2 YSLEER. CDR3 bases: TGCGCCAGCAGCGGACACACAGGGGGCCGAAGGGGAGAGCAGTTCTTC. Translating gives CASSGHTGGRRGEQFF.

The V and J genes are TRBV7-9 and TRBJ2-1; TRBD2 matches 8 bases. The germline V gene has CDR1 SEHNR and CDR2 FQNEAQ (reference sequence). The CDR3 is made up of 15 amino acids. J gave up 7 bases and V 5 bases, and 10 bases lay outside the gene matches. The DNA for the CDR3 is TGTGCCAGCAGCGCGGGGGGCGGGGTGAGAAATGAGCAGTTCTTC. The encoded protein is CASSAGGGVRNEQFF.

This clone was counted once. The rearrangement links TRBV7-6 to TRBJ1-3; D gene unclear. CDR3 length: 16 amino acids. Trimming removed 5 bases from V and 0 bases from J, with 14 bases in between. Looked up from germline, CDR1 is SGHVS and CDR2 is FNYEAQ. The CDR3 DNA sequence: TGTGCCAGCAGCCCTCCAGGTGTTGGCTCTGGAAACACCATATATTTT. Its protein is CASSPPGVGSGNTIYF.

This clone was observed a single time. V gene TRBV13 combines with J gene TRBJ1-1, with 9 nucleotides matching TRBD1. CDR3 length: 14 amino acids. V shed 5 bases and J 5 bases; nucleotides not matched to a gene: 6. Germline CDR1 reads PRHDT; CDR2 reads FYEKMQ (reference sequence). The CDR3 region is CASSLTGGSTEAFF. In DNA form, the CDR3 reads TGTGCCAGCAGCCTCACAGGGGGCTCGACTGAAGCTTTCTTT.

V usage is TRBV29-1 and J usage is TRBJ2-7, with 11 bases that match TRBD1. Germline-derived CDR1 and CDR2 are SQVTM and ANQGSEA. Germline trimming cut 3 bases from V and 7 bases from J; bases unmatched to any gene: 5. This CDR3 has 13 residues. The CDR3 coding sequence is TGCAGCGTTGATAGGGGACAGGGGGGTGAGCAGTACTTC. Amino acids: CSVDRGQGGEQYF.

This rearrangement joins TRBV5-1 to TRBJ1-1, with D possibly TRBD1 on 6 matching bases. This CDR3 region has 14 residues. Trimming shortened V by 3 bases and J by 1 base, and 10 bases separated the two germline ends. Germline CDR1 and CDR2: SGHRS and YFSETQ. The CDR3 nucleotides read TGCGCCAGCAGCTGGGGACAAGGGAACACTGAAGCTTTCTTT. Translated, it gives CASSWGQGNTEAFF. The full variable domain, rest sourced from reference TRBV5-1 and TRBJ1-1, is KAGVTQTPRYLIKTRGQQVTLSCSPISGHRSVSWYQQTPGQGLQFLFEYFSETQRNKGNFPGRFSGRQFSNSRSEMNVSTLELGDSALYLCASSWGQGNTEAFFGQGTRLTVV.

This rearrangement joins TRBV5-4 to TRBJ1-5; D possibly corresponds to TRBD1 (6 bases). CDR1 is SGHNT and CDR2 is YYREEE in the germline V gene (reference sequence). V was clipped by 4 bases and J by 4 bases, with 9 bases between them. The CDR3 is 13 amino acids. CDR3 nucleotides: TGTGCCAGCAGCGTAGGACAGAATCAGCCCCAGCATTTT. This gives the protein CASSVGQNQPQHF. Drawing the rest from reference TRBV5-4 and TRBJ1-5, the complete variable domain is ETGVTQSPTHLIKTRGQQVTLRCSSQSGHNTVSWYQQALGQGPQFIFQYYREEENGRGNFPPRFSGLQFPNYSSELNVNALELDDSALYLCASSVGQNQPQHFGDGTRLSIL.

V usage is TRBV19 and J usage is TRBJ2-1, with D tentatively TRBD2 (6 bases). Germline loops: CDR1 LNHDA, CDR2 SQIVND (reference sequence). Trimming took 2 bases from V and 0 from J, leaving 8 bases between them. The CDR3 totals 15 residues. The CDR3 is CASSIRRDSYNEQFF. In nucleotides, the CDR3 is TGTGCCAGTAGTATAAGGAGGGACTCCTACAATGAGCAGTTCTTC.

The V call is TRBV5-4, the J call TRBJ2-4; 7 bases line up with TRBD1. V was pared by 4 bases and J by 5 bases, with 0 bases of the junction left unmatched. Germline lookup yields CDR1 SGHNT and CDR2 YYREEE (reference sequence). The CDR3 runs 12 residues. CDR3 sequence (DNA): TGTGCCAGCAGCGGGACAGAAAACATTCAGTACTTC. It translates to CASSGTENIQYF.

The genes are TRBV7-2 and TRBJ2-2; 8 bases fit TRBD1. V dropped 1 base and J dropped 6; count of bases not matched to a gene: 10. This CDR3 region has 17 residues. In germline, CDR1 is SGHTA, CDR2 FQGNSA. Here the CDR3 DNA reads TGTGCCAGCAGCTTAGTCTACAGGGGGAAATCCGCCGGGGAGCTGTTTTTT. This gives the protein CASSLVYRGKSAGELFF.

In its sample, this clone was seen once. This chain uses TRBV12-5 with TRBJ2-3, with a possible D match to TRBD1 (5 bases). Germline V gene data show CDR1 as LGHNT and CDR2 as FRNRAP. V dropped 3 bases and J dropped 1 base, with 8 bases sitting between them. The CDR3 runs to 14 residues. The CDR3 region has the DNA TGTGCTAGTGGTTTTCAGGGCGGCACAGATACGCAGTATTTT. This sequence encodes CASGFQGGTDTQYF.

The genes are TRBV5-4 and TRBJ2-2; TRBD1 matches 9 bases. CDR3 length: 17 amino acids. CDR1 is SGHNT, CDR2 YYREEE, per germline (reference sequence). Trimming took 4 bases from V and 5 from J; bases not matched to a gene: 12. The CDR3 reads CASSPSPADRGTGELFF. DNA of the CDR3: TGTGCCAGCAGCCCCTCGCCGGCGGACAGGGGTACCGGGGAGCTGTTTTTT. Looking up the rest from reference TRBV5-4 and TRBJ2-2 gives the full variable domain: ETGVTQSPTHLIKTRGQQVTLRCSSQSGHNTVSWYQQALGQGPQFIFQYYREEENGRGNFPPRFSGLQFPNYSSELNVNALELDDSALYLCASSPSPADRGTGELFFGEGSRLTVL.

This rearrangement joins TRBV25-1 to TRBJ1-3; D is perhaps TRBD1 (6 bases). CDR3 size: 15 residues. The V gene lost 4 bases and the J gene lost 3 bases, with 13 bases spanning the gap. Germline CDR1 is MGHDK and CDR2 is SYGVNS. In DNA form, the CDR3 reads TGTGCCAGCAGTGTCCCAGGGGCGGGTGGAAACACCATATATTTT. Protein: CASSVPGAGGNTIYF.

In DNA, the CDR3 is TGTGCCAGCAGCTCCAACAGGAGGAACACTGAAGCTTTCTTT. Translating it yields CASSSNRRNTEAFF. The chain uses TRBV28 and TRBJ1-1, with D possibly being TRBD1 (5 bases). This CDR3 has 14 residues. Trimming cost V 6 bases and J 1 base, with 12 bases left between them. From germline, CDR1 is MDHEN and CDR2 SYDVKM.

In DNA form, the CDR3 reads TGTGCCAGCAACGACGGGGGGCGGGACACTGAAGCTTTCTTT. As protein: CASNDGGRDTEAFF. V usage is TRBV9 and J usage is TRBJ1-1; D perhaps matches TRBD1 (6 bases). CDR3 length equals 14 residues. Trimming took 6 bases from V and 3 from J, leaving 15 bases between them. The V gene's germline CDR1 is SGDLS and CDR2 YYNGEE.

The gene calls are TRBV6-1 and TRBJ1-2, with D possibly TRBD1 on 6 matching bases. This CDR3 spans 14 amino acids. The germline CDR1 and CDR2 sequences are MNHNS and SASEGT. V gave up 3 bases and J gave up 7 bases, with 15 bases separating them. CDR3 nucleotide sequence: TGTGCCAGCAGTGAGGCGGGCAGGGGCCCTGGCTACACCTTC. Encoded protein: CASSEAGRGPGYTF.

A single count supports this clone. This chain's CDR3 is CASTQGYSYEQYF. CDR3 sequence (DNA): TGTGCCAGCACCCAGGGTTACTCCTACGAGCAGTACTTC. The rearrangement joins TRBV7-2 to TRBJ2-7; possibly TRBD1 for D (5 bases). V lost 7 bases and J 0 bases, leaving 10 bases between the germline ends. The germline CDR1 and CDR2 sequences are SGHTA and FQGNSA. This CDR3 has 13 amino acids.

The chain employs TRBV9 and TRBJ1-1; 7 nucleotides align to TRBD1. The V and J ends lost 4 bases and 1 base, in that order; junction bases with no gene match: 7. Germline V lookup: CDR1 SGDLS, CDR2 YYNGEE. The CDR3 consists of 15 residues. The CDR3 loop reads CASSPRQGPNTEAFF. CDR3 DNA: TGTGCCAGCAGCCCAAGACAGGGCCCGAACACTGAAGCTTTCTTT.

The V and J genes are TRBV7-9 and TRBJ2-7; 11 bases align to TRBD2. Germline values: CDR1 SEHNR, CDR2 FQNEAQ (reference sequence). The junction had 7 bases not matched to a gene; V was cut back by 6 bases and J by 6 bases. The CDR3 extends over 14 amino acids. Written as DNA, the CDR3 is TGTGCCAGCAGTTATAGCGGGAGGGCCTTCGAGCAGTACTTC. Translated, it gives CASSYSGRAFEQYF.